This T cell receptor (beta chain) was captured in a study of blood T cell repertoires in COVID-19. Study in general: Collection of acute and convalescent COVID-19 samples took place in the United States, Italy and Spain. Nucleic acid was either cDNA or gDNA, and it came from T cells, B-cell-depleted T cells, or PBMCs.

Study processing details: Amplifying reference gene primers gave estimates of nucleated cell counts. Sequencing used immunoSEQ multiplex PCR; TCRdb keeps in-frame clones, though not all of them. V, J and clone size are those of that table, while D and trimming were read from the DNA. The sample carries more than 85,000 clones, approximately 68% recorded once. The source is a woman aged 60-75 years with acute or convalescent COVID-19. Sequences were obtained from peripheral blood.

The CDR3 here is CASSYTRAEETQYF. The CDR3 coding sequence is TGCGCCAGCAGCTACACTAGAGCTGAAGAGACCCAGTACTTC. The rearrangement links TRBV5-1 to TRBJ2-5; tentatively, D is TRBD2 (5 bases). Germline values: CDR1 SGHRS, CDR2 YFSETQ. Trimming stripped 3 bases from V and 3 bases from J, with 12 bases between. CDR3 length equals 14 residues.